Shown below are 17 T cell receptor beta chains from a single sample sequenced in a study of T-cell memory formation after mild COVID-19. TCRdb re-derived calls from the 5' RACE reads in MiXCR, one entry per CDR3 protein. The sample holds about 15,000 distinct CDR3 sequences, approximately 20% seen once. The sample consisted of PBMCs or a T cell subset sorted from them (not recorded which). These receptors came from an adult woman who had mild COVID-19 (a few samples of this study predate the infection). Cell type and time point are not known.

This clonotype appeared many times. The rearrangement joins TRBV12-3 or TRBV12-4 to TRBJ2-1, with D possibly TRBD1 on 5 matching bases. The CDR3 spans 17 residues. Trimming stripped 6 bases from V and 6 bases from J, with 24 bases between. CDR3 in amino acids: CASSQRATQMGRNEQFF. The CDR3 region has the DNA TGTGCCAGCAGCCAAAGAGCTACCCAGATGGGGCGCAATGAGCAGTTCTTC.

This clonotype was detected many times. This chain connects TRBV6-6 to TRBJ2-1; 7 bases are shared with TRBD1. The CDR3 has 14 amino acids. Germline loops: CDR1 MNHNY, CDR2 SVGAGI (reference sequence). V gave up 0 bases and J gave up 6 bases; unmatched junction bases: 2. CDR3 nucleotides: TGTGCCAGCAGTTACTCAGCAGGGGGCAATGAGCAGTTCTTC. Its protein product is CASSYSAGGNEQFF.

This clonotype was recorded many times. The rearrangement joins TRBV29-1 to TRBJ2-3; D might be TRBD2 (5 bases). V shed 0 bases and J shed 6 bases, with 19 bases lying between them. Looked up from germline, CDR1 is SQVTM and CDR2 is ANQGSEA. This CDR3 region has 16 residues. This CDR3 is CSVEDFPGISPDTQYF. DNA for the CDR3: TGCAGCGTTGAAGATTTTCCCGGGATTTCCCCCGATACGCAGTATTTT.

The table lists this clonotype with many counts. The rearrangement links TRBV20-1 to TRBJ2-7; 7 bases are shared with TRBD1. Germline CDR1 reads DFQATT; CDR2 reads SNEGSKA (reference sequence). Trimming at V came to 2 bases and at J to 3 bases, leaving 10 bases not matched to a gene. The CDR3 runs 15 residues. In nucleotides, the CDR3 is TGCAGTGCTAGATCCTCTATCGGGACAGTCTACGAGCAGTACTTC. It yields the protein CSARSSIGTVYEQYF.

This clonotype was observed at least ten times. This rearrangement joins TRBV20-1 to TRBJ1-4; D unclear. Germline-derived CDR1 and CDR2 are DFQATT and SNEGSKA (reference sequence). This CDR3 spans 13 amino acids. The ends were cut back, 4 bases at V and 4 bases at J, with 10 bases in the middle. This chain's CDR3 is CSATHRDNEKLFF. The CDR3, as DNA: TGCAGTGCTACGCACCGGGATAATGAAAAACTGTTTTTT.

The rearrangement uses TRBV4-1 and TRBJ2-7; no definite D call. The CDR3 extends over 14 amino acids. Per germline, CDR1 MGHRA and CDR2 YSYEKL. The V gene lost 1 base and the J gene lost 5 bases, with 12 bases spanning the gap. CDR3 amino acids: CASSQVEVSHEQYF. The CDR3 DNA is TGCGCCAGCAGCCAAGTCGAGGTTTCGCACGAGCAGTACTTC.

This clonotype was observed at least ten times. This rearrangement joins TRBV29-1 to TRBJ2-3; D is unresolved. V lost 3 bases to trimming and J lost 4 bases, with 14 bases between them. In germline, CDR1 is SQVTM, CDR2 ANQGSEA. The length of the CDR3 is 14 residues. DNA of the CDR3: TGCAGCGTTGACCCGTATAGTAGAGCAGATACGCAGTATTTT. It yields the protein CSVDPYSRADTQYF.

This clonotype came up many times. CDR3 in DNA: TGTGCCAGCAGCCAAGTCACAGGGGTGAACACTGAAGCTTTCTTT. Translation: CASSQVTGVNTEAFF. The V call is TRBV3-1, the J call TRBJ1-1; 7 positions match TRBD1. V trimming: 1 base; J trimming: 0 bases; junction bases outside the gene matches: 2. Germline lookup yields CDR1 LGHDT and CDR2 YNNKEL (reference sequence). The CDR3 contains 15 residues.

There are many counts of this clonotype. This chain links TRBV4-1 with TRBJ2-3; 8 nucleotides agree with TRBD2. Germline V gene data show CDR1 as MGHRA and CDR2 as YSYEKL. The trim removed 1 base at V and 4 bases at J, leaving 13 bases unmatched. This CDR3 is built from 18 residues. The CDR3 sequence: CASSQVGLSGSSADTQYF. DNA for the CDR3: TGCGCCAGCAGCCAAGTTGGGTTGAGCGGGAGCTCCGCAGATACGCAGTATTTT.

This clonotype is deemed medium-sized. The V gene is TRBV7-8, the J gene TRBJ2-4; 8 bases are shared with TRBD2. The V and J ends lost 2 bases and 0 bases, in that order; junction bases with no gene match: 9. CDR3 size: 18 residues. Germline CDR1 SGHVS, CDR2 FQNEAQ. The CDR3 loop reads CASSLPPGGSLAKNIQYF. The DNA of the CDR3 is TGTGCCAGCAGCTTACCGCCGGGAGGGAGTCTAGCCAAAAACATTCAGTACTTC.

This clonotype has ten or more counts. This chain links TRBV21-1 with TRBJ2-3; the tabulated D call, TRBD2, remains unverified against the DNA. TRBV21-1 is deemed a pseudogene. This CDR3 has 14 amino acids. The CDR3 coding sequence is TGTGCCAGCAGCATGGGAGTACCCACAGATACGCAGTATTTT. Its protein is CASSMGVPTDTQYF.

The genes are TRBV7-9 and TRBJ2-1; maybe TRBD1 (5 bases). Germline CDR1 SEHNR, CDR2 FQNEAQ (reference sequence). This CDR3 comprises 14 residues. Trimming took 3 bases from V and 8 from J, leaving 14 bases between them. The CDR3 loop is CASSLVGAVDEQFF. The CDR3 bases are TGTGCCAGCAGCTTGGTTGGGGCAGTCGATGAGCAGTTCTTC.

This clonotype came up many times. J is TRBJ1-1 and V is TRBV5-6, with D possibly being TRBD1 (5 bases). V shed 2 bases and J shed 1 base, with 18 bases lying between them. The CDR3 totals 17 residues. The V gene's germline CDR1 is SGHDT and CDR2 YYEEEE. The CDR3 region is CASSLTNGGGWNTEAFF. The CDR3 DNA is TGTGCCAGCAGCTTAACGAACGGGGGGGGTTGGAACACTGAAGCTTTCTTT.

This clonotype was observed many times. As DNA, the CDR3 is TGTGCCAGTAGTATCACGGGCTCCTACGAGCAGTACTTC. It translates to CASSITGSYEQYF. The rearrangement joins TRBV19 to TRBJ2-7; D gene ambiguous. The CDR3 totals 13 residues. V was shortened by 3 bases and J by 0 bases, with 6 bases between the two germline ends. Germline V lookup: CDR1 LNHDA, CDR2 SQIVND (reference sequence).

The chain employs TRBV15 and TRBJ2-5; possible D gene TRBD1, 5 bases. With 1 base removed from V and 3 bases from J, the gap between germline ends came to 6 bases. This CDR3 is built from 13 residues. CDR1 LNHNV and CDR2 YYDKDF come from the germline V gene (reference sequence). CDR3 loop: CATSRGQKETQYF. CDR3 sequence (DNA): TGTGCCACCAGCAGAGGACAGAAAGAGACCCAGTACTTC.

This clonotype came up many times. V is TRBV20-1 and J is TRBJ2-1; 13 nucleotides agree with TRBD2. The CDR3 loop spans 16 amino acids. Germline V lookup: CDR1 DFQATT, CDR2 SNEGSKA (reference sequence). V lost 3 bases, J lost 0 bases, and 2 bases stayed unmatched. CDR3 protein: CSARGTSGNSYNEQFF. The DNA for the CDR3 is TGCAGTGCTAGGGGGACTAGCGGGAACTCCTACAATGAGCAGTTCTTC.

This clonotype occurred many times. As DNA, the CDR3 is TGTGCCAGCAGCGTACCGGACCTCTTCTCTGGAAACACCATATATTTT. It encodes CASSVPDLFSGNTIYF. This rearrangement joins TRBV9 to TRBJ1-3, with unresolved D. Germline loops: CDR1 SGDLS, CDR2 YYNGEE. The CDR3 totals 16 residues. V was shortened by 1 base and J by 0 bases, with 11 bases between the two germline ends.